This entry features one TCR beta chain sequence. What it binds is not known. Produced via immunoSEQ multiplex PCR; TCRdb's table is partial and in-frame only. Here the sample spans about 73,000 clones, 90% being singletons. This sample was included in a study of OX40 agonist ivuxolimab in advanced cancers. Study-wide results and caveats: Average numbers of expanded clones were greater in CD8+ T cells than in CD4+. CD4+ and CD8+ blood T cells expanded clonally by week 6 at 0.1 to 3.0 mg/kg.

The CDR3 extends over 15 amino acids. Germline loops: CDR1 SGHTA, CDR2 FQGNSA. J gave up 7 bases and V 1 base, and 9 bases lay outside the gene matches. The clonotype originates from an adult with an advanced solid tumor such as melanoma, head and neck, liver or kidney cancer. V usage is TRBV7-2 and J usage is TRBJ1-2; TRBD1 agrees at 7 bases. The sequences come from CD4+ or CD8+ T cells sorted from blood, collected in a trial of the OX40 agonist ivuxolimab. The CDR3 nucleotides read TGTGCCAGCAGCTTAGGGATGCAGGGGGTGCGTGGCTACACCTTC. Encoded protein: CASSLGMQGVRGYTF.